This T cell receptor (beta chain) was profiled in a study of shared clonotypes between healthy human individuals. CD8 cells regarded as naive lacked CD45RO, were positively chosen for CCR7, and omitted terminally differentiated effector memory CD45RA+ cells. V shed 1 base and J shed 1 base, with 10 bases lying between them. This CDR3 contains 16 residues. Germline V gene sequence: CDR1 SGHVS, CDR2 FQNEAQ. Measured with immunoSEQ multiplex PCR; TCRdb has only the in-frame clones, and not every one. The sample shows more than 2 million clones, around 93% of them seen only once. This chain uses TRBV7-8 with TRBJ2-2, with D tentatively TRBD2 (6 bases). Sequences were obtained from naive CD8+ T cells from PBMCs. The sequence was obtained from a man younger than 35 in good health. Some clones in this sample may be carry-over from other donors' samples. Written as DNA, the CDR3 is TGTGCCAGCAGCTTAGGGAGGGCAGGGAACACCGGGGAGCTGTTTTTT. It is translated as CASSLGRAGNTGELFF.